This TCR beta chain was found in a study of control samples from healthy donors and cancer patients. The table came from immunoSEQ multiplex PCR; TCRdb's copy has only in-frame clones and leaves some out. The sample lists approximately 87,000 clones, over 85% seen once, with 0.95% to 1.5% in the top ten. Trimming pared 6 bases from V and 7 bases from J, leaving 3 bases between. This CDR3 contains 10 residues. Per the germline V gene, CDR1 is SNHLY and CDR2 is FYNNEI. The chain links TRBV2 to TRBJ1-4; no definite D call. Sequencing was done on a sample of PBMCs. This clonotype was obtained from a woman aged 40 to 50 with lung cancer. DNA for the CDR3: TGTGCCAGCAGGCGTGAAAAACTGTTTTTT. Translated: CASRREKLFF.